A single sample gave rise to the 26 T cell receptor beta chains below, sequenced in a study of shared clonotypes between healthy human individuals. Only in-frame clones appear in the TCRdb table, and some are missing; sequencing was by immunoSEQ multiplex PCR. The sample lists some 1 million clones; around 74% were seen once. Sequencing was carried out using memory CD4+ T cells sorted from blood. Subset reported: CD45RA-negative fraction. Receptors were obtained from a man between 18 and 29 years old in good health.

This chain uses TRBV10-3 with TRBJ1-1; the D is unclear. The CDR3 runs 14 residues. V was shortened by 4 bases and J by 1 base, with 10 bases between the two germline ends. Looked up from germline, CDR1 is ENHRY and CDR2 is SYGVKD. DNA of the CDR3: TGTGCCATCAGTGGGACGGGTGGGAACACTGAAGCTTTCTTT. It specifies CAISGTGGNTEAFF.

This clone appeared once. The rearrangement links TRBV11-3 to TRBJ1-2; tentatively, D is TRBD1 (6 bases). With 1 base removed from V and 13 bases from J, the gap between germline ends came to 16 bases. The germline V gene encodes CDR1 SGHNT and CDR2 YENEEA. This CDR3 region has 13 residues. CDR3 nucleotide sequence: TGTGCCAGCAGCTTAGTAGAGGGGGTCTTAGGCACCTTC. The encoded protein is CASSLVEGVLGTF.

This clone appeared a few times. This chain connects TRBV5-4 to TRBJ2-1; a possible D gene is TRBD2 (5 bases). The CDR3 extends over 12 amino acids. Germline values: CDR1 SGHNT, CDR2 YYREEE (reference sequence). V gave up 2 bases and J gave up 12 bases, with 12 bases separating them. Here the CDR3 reads CASSFGTAGQFF. For the CDR3, the DNA is TGTGCCAGCAGCTTTGGCACCGCGGGGCAGTTCTTC.

CDR3 sequence reads: CASDAQGRTEAFF. The CDR3 bases are TGTGCCAGCGACGCCCAGGGGAGAACTGAAGCTTTCTTT. The chain recombines TRBV28 with TRBJ1-1, with D possibly being TRBD1 (6 bases). The CDR3 is 13 amino acids. Per the germline V gene, CDR1 is MDHEN and CDR2 is SYDVKM. V was cut by 8 bases and J by 5 bases, with 15 bases left in between.

The chain joins TRBV6-1 to TRBJ2-7, with 9 nucleotides matching TRBD1. V shed 7 bases and J 3 bases; nucleotides not matched to a gene: 10. This CDR3 has 15 residues. Germline V gene lookup returns CDR1 MNHNS and CDR2 SASEGT. This CDR3 reads CASMGRGTGYYEQYF. CDR3 DNA: TGTGCCAGCATGGGTAGAGGGACAGGGTACTACGAGCAGTACTTC.

The chain combines TRBV15 with TRBJ2-2; D possibly uses TRBD1 or TRBD2 (7 bases each). CDR3 length: 16 amino acids. V dropped 5 bases and J dropped 1 base, with 14 bases sitting between them. Germline V gene sequence: CDR1 LNHNV, CDR2 YYDKDF (reference sequence). The CDR3 reads CATSGGGQLNTGELFF. The CDR3 DNA sequence: TGTGCCACCAGCGGGGGGGGACAGCTGAACACCGGGGAGCTGTTTTTT.

V is TRBV7-2 and J is TRBJ1-5; 7 bases are shared with TRBD1. This CDR3 is 13 amino acids long. Trimming removed 4 bases from V and 4 bases from J; junction bases left unmatched: 1. Per germline, CDR1 SGHTA and CDR2 FQGNSA. CDR3 loop: CASSSTGNQPQHF. CDR3 nucleotide sequence: TGTGCCAGCAGCTCGACAGGGAATCAGCCCCAGCATTTT.

Regarding this clone: This may come from a read error, since a much larger clone is one base off. The chain uses TRBV23-1 and TRBJ2-7; 7 nucleotides agree with TRBD1. TRBV23-1 is sorted into the ORF group, with uncertain function. The CDR3 totals 14 residues. Trimming at V came to 3 bases and at J to 4 bases, leaving 6 bases not matched to a gene. The DNA of the CDR3 is TGCGCCAGCAGTCACATGGGGACAGTATACGAGCAGTACTTC. Protein sequence: CASSHMGTVYEQYF.

This sequence joins TRBV29-1 and TRBJ1-1; tentatively, D is TRBD1 (6 bases). Germline loops: CDR1 SQVTM, CDR2 ANQGSEA. The CDR3 is made up of 15 amino acids. Deletions cut 4 bases from V and 1 base from J, with 16 bases between. For the CDR3, the DNA is TGCAGCGTTGCCCCCACACAGGGTACGAACACTGAAGCTTTCTTT. Translation: CSVAPTQGTNTEAFF.

This chain joins TRBV28 and TRBJ1-5; D not certain. Germline V gene sequence: CDR1 MDHEN, CDR2 SYDVKM. V lost 7 bases, J lost 0 bases, and 10 bases lay in between. The CDR3 consists of 14 residues. This chain's CDR3 is CASIRSNSNQPQHF. Here the CDR3 DNA reads TGTGCCAGCATACGGTCGAATAGCAATCAGCCCCAGCATTTT.

This chain uses TRBV7-6 with TRBJ1-1; D unclear. There are 13 residues in the CDR3. Germline CDR1 and CDR2: SGHVS and FNYEAQ. V dropped 3 bases and J dropped 5 bases, with 10 bases sitting between them. For the CDR3, the DNA is TGTGCCAGCAGCTTTAGCCGCGAAACTGAAGCTTTCTTT. Amino acid sequence: CASSFSRETEAFF.

This clone was seen many times. The chain joins TRBV27 to TRBJ2-2; no definite D call. The CDR3 runs to 15 residues. V was cut by 2 bases and J by 2 bases, with 9 bases left in between. From germline, CDR1 is MNHEY and CDR2 SMNVEV (reference sequence). The CDR3 DNA reads TGTGCCAGCAGTTTACAATGGGGAAACACCGGGGAGCTGTTTTTT. Its translation: CASSLQWGNTGELFF.

The chain carries TRBV4-1 and TRBJ2-1, with D perhaps TRBD2 (7 bases). This CDR3 contains 16 residues. Trimming took off 1 base at V and 5 bases at J, with 15 bases between the two ends. CDR1 and CDR2 from the germline V gene are MGHRA and YSYEKL. CDR3 DNA sequence: TGCGCCAGCAGCCAAGTACGTACAGGGACTAACAATGAGCAGTTCTTC. This encodes CASSQVRTGTNNEQFF.

The genes are TRBV7-2 and TRBJ2-3; 9 bases align to TRBD2. The V and J ends lost 1 base and 4 bases, in that order; junction bases with no gene match: 6. From germline, CDR1 is SGHTA and CDR2 FQGNSA. CDR3 length equals 16 residues. The CDR3 reads CASSLDAGGLPDTQYF. As DNA, the CDR3 is TGTGCCAGCAGCTTAGACGCGGGAGGGCTGCCAGATACGCAGTATTTT.

The gene calls are TRBV11-2 and TRBJ2-5; possible D gene TRBD1, 5 bases. V dropped 5 bases and J dropped 2 bases, with 15 bases sitting between them. This CDR3 spans 15 amino acids. The germline CDR1 and CDR2 sequences are SGHAT and FQNNGV. The CDR3 sequence: CASSAGQISQETQYF. The CDR3 DNA follows: TGTGCCAGCAGCGCAGGACAAATCTCGCAAGAGACCCAGTACTTC.

The V gene is TRBV29-1, the J gene TRBJ2-6; D is undetermined. CDR3 length equals 14 residues. Trimming cost V 2 bases and J 0 bases, with 5 bases left between them. Germline-derived CDR1 and CDR2 are SQVTM and ANQGSEA. The CDR3 loop is CSVEFGSGANVLTF. CDR3 DNA: TGCAGCGTTGAATTCGGCTCTGGGGCCAACGTCCTGACTTTC.

This clone was seen a single time. The chain uses TRBV19 and TRBJ2-2; a weak D match, TRBD1 (5 bases). This CDR3 has 13 residues. The germline V gene has CDR1 LNHDA and CDR2 SQIVND (reference sequence). V shed 5 bases and J shed 7 bases, with 11 bases lying between them. In DNA, the CDR3 is TGTGCCAGTAGTCCCCTCACAGGCGGGGAGCTGTTTTTT. The encoded protein is CASSPLTGGELFF. The complete variable domain, with remaining parts taken from reference TRBV19 and TRBJ2-2, reads DGGITQSPKYLFRKEGQNVTLSCEQNLNHDAMYWYRQDPGQGLRLIYYSQIVNDFQKGDIAEGYSVSREKKESFPLTVTSAQKNPTAFYLCASSPLTGGELFFGEGSRLTVL.

V is TRBV7-8 and J is TRBJ2-1; maybe TRBD2 (6 bases). The CDR3 covers 15 residues. V was clipped by 3 bases and J by 0 bases, with 9 bases between them. Germline V gene sequence: CDR1 SGHVS, CDR2 FQNEAQ. In DNA, the CDR3 is TGTGCCAGCAGCTTTGCGGGGAGCTCCTACAATGAGCAGTTCTTC. Protein: CASSFAGSSYNEQFF.

Points on this clone: The same CDR3 also results from other DNA sequences found in this sample. The chain links TRBV5-1 to TRBJ2-2; D is perhaps TRBD1 (5 bases). The CDR3 covers 15 residues. V was cut by 0 bases and J by 1 base, with 7 bases left in between. Germline values: CDR1 SGHRS, CDR2 YFSETQ. CDR3: CASSLGTGNTGELFF. The CDR3 DNA follows: TGCGCCAGCAGCTTGGGCACAGGGAACACCGGGGAGCTGTTTTTT.

V is TRBV6-1 and J is TRBJ2-7; 9 positions agree with TRBD2. Per germline, CDR1 MNHNS and CDR2 SASEGT. CDR3 length: 15 residues. Trimming removed 6 bases from V and 4 bases from J; junction bases left unmatched: 10. The CDR3 region has the DNA TGTGCCAGCAGGGAGATGGGGACTAGCCCTTACGAGCAGTACTTC. It specifies CASREMGTSPYEQYF.

This sequence joins TRBV15 and TRBJ2-6; D might be TRBD1 (5 bases). This CDR3 has 15 residues. Germline loops: CDR1 LNHNV, CDR2 YYDKDF (reference sequence). Trimming stripped 9 bases from V and 2 bases from J, with 14 bases between. Written as DNA, the CDR3 is TGTGCCACTGCCGCCAGGGCTCCTGGGGCCAACGTCCTGACTTTC. It translates to CATAARAPGANVLTF.

The genes are TRBV9 and TRBJ2-3, with TRBD1 matching over 7 bases. Germline trimming cut 0 bases from V and 4 bases from J; bases unmatched to any gene: 8. This CDR3 spans 16 amino acids. CDR1 SGDLS and CDR2 YYNGEE come from the germline V gene. The CDR3 coding sequence is TGTGCCAGCAGCGTAGGCAGAACAGGGGCCGCAGATACGCAGTATTTT. Protein sequence: CASSVGRTGAADTQYF.

The V and J genes are TRBV5-4 and TRBJ2-4, with 7 bases fitting TRBD2. CDR3 length equals 15 residues. After removal of 1 base from V and 7 bases from J, the junction contained 8 bases not matched to a gene. Germline V CDR1 and CDR2: SGHNT, YYREEE (reference sequence). The CDR3 region has the DNA TGTGCCAGCAGCTTGCGTGACGGGGGGAGGAACATTCAGTACTTC. Protein: CASSLRDGGRNIQYF. The full variable domain, in which reference TRBV5-4 and TRBJ2-4 provide the parts outside the CDR3, is ETGVTQSPTHLIKTRGQQVTLRCSSQSGHNTVSWYQQALGQGPQFIFQYYREEENGRGNFPPRFSGLQFPNYSSELNVNALELDDSALYLCASSLRDGGRNIQYFGAGTRLSVL.

The table lists this clone with many counts. The chain has TRBV6-1 and TRBJ1-1, with D uncertain. From germline, CDR1 is MNHNS and CDR2 SASEGT. This CDR3 is 13 amino acids long. Between the trimmed V and J ends, which lost 6 bases and 4 bases, there was a span of 12 bases. CDR3 coding DNA: TGTGCCAGCAGAGACCATATAACCACTGAAGCTTTCTTT. It is translated as CASRDHITTEAFF.

This chain uses TRBV6-6 with TRBJ2-7, with 8 nucleotides matching TRBD1. V lost 2 bases to trimming and J lost 7 bases; unmatched junction nucleotides: 7. Germline CDR1 is MNHNY and CDR2 is SVGAGI (reference sequence). CDR3 length equals 14 residues. In nucleotides, the CDR3 is TGTGCCAGCAGTTACGGGCAGGGGGCTCGTGAGCAGTACTTC. Its translation: CASSYGQGAREQYF.

Regarding this clone: One junction end does not reproduce the germline sequence, and a read error may be involved. The genes are TRBV7-7 and TRBJ2-5, with 8 bases lining up with TRBD2. CDR3 size: 16 residues. Looked up from germline, CDR1 is SSHAT and CDR2 is FNYEAQ (reference sequence). The CDR3, as DNA: TGTGCTAGCAGCTTAAACTTAGCGGGAAGTACGGAGACCCAGTACTTC. Its protein product is CASSLNLAGSTETQYF.